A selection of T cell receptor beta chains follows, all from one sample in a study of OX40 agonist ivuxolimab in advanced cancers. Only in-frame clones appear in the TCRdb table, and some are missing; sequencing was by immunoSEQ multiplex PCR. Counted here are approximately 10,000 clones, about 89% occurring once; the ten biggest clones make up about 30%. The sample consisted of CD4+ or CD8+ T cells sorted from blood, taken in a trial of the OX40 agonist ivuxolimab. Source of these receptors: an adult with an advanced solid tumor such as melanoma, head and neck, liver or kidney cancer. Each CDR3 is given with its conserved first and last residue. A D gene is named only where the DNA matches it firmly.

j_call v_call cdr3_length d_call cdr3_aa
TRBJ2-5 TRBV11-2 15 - CASSSGELKQETQYF
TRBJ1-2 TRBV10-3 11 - CAISESWGYTF
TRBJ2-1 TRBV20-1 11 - CSASLGIEQFF
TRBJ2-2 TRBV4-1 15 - CASSQGSVNTGELFF
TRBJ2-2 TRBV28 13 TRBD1 CASILRGTGELFF
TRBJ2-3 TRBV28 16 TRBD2 CASSLGAGVGTDTQYF
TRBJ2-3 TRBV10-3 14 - CAISEDPNTDTQYF
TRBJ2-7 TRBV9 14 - CASSVEGANYEQYF
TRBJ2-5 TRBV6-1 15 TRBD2 CATFRSGSPGETQYF
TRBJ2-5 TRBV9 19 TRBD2 CASSSPRGTSGMKIETQYF
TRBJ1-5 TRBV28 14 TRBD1 CASSIRQGSQPQHF
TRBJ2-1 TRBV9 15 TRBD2 CASSARLAGVNEQFF
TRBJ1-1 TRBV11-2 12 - CASSLGETEAFF
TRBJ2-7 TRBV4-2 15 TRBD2 CASSPKLAGAYEQYF
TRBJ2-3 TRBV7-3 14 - CASSSTGPTDTQYF
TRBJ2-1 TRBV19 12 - CASSPGGAFLVF
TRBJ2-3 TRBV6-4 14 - CASSQQGMADTQYF
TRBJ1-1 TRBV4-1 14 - CASSQWGRSTEAFF
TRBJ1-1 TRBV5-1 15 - CASSKAPRDGTEAFF
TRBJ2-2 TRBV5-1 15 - CASSLLGGDTGELFF
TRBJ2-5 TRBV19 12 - CATGPWGETQYF
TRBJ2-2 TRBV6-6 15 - CASSYSTANTGELFF
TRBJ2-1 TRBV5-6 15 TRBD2 CASSQGLAGDWEQFF
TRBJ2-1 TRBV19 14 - CASSDPGSYNEQFF
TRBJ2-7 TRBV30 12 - CAWSGGSYEQYF
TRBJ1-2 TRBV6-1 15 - CASREKDQGFGGYTF
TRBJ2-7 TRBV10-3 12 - CAISESAYEQYF
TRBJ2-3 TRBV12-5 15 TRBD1 CASGLVGTGADTQYF
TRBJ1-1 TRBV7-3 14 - CASSLGGRNTEAFF
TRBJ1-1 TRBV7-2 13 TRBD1 CASSRTGGTEAFF
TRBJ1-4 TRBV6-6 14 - CASSYLGGPEKLFF
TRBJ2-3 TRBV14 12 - CASSQWSDTQYF
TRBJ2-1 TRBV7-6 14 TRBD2 CASSLLAGLDEQFF
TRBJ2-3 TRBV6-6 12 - CASGQNTDTQYF
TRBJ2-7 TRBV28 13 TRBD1 CASSQTGGYEQYF
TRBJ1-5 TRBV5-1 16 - CASSLDPRGGGEPQHF
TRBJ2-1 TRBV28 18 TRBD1 CASSLLGQASSSYNEQFF
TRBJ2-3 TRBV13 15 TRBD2 CASSSGTSGSRSQYF
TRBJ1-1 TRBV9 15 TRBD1 CASSESGGVNTEAFF
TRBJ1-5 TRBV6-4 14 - CASSDSGFGQPQHF
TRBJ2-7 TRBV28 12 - CASSFGYYEQYF
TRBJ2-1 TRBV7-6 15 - CASSLVTGRFNEQFF
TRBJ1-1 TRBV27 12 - CASRGVWTEAFF
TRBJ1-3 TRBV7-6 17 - CASSLESGRSSGNTIYF
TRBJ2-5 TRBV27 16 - CASSTVNRDTNGGQYF
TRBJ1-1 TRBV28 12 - CASSLEYTEAFF
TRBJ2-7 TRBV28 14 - CASSVLAETYEQYF
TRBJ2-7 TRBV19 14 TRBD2 CASSLGLALYEQYF
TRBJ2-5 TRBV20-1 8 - CSAGDWYF
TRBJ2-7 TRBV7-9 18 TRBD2 CASSPGASGSDFAYEQYF
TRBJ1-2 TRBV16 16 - CASSQSAGRLNYGYTF
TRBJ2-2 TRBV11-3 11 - CASSWGGELFF
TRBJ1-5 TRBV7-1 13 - CASSLYGHQPQHF
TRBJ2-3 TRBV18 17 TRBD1 CASSSDRAGGFTDTQYF
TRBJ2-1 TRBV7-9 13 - CASSLIAEHEQFF
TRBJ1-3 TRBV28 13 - CASSFGVENTIYF
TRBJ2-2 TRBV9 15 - CASSTLRGPAGELFF
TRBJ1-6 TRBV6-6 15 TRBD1 CASSYWTGSNSPLHF